This T cell receptor (beta chain) came from a study of response to subunit inactivated influenza vaccine. Using its own MiXCR run on the RT-PCR reads, TCRdb lists one record per CDR3 protein. The repertoire includes roughly 670,000 distinct CDR3 sequences, about 15% of them detected once, and 7.5% to 8% sits in the top ten. From germline, CDR1 is SGHTA and CDR2 FQGNSA. The CDR3 has 15 amino acids. Trimming removed 3 bases from V and 9 bases from J; junction bases left unmatched: 8. The sequence was obtained from a man aged 45-60 years who received an inactivated influenza vaccine. The chain recombines TRBV7-2 with TRBJ2-1; 10 nucleotides line up with TRBD2. The specimen comprised PBMCs from blood, sampled 14 to 15 days before vaccination. The CDR3 loop is CASSFLAGEPLEQFF. The CDR3 coding sequence is TGTGCCAGCAGCTTTCTAGCGGGAGAACCACTTGAGCAGTTCTTC.